A single sample is the source of the 4 T cell receptor beta chains below, sequenced in a study of CD8 T cells in Susac syndrome. With random hexamers, reverse transcription was performed on roughly 0.45 to 1 ug of RNA. TCRdb passed the immunoSEQ multiplex PCR reads through MiXCR, listing each CDR3 protein once. The sample yields 130,000 to 150,000 distinct CDR3 sequences, approximately 93% seen once. Sequenced: CD4+ T cells from PBMCs. Receptors originate from a human donor in good health.

The chain carries TRBV5-1 and TRBJ2-3, with 13 bases that match TRBD2. The germline CDR1 and CDR2 sequences are SGHRS and YFSETQ. The junction had 9 bases not matched to a gene; V was cut back by 5 bases and J by 3 bases. The CDR3 covers 17 residues. The CDR3 protein is CASRYGGLAGKTDTQYF. Written as DNA, the CDR3 is TGCGCCAGCAGATATGGGGGACTAGCGGGGAAGACAGATACGCAGTATTTT. The full variable domain, in which reference TRBV5-1 and TRBJ2-3 provide the parts outside the CDR3, is KAGVTQTPRYLIKTRGQQVTLSCSPISGHRSVSWYQQTPGQGLQFLFEYFSETQRNKGNFPGRFSGRQFSNSRSEMNVSTLELGDSALYLCASRYGGLAGKTDTQYFGPGTRLTVL.

The chain employs TRBV27 and TRBJ1-3, with D perhaps matching TRBD1 (6 bases). Germline loops: CDR1 MNHEY, CDR2 SMNVEV (reference sequence). The V gene lost 4 bases and the J gene lost 4 bases, with 11 bases spanning the gap. This CDR3 region has 14 residues. CDR3 bases: TGTGCCAGCAGTTCCGGGGGCCGGGGAAACACCATATATTTT. Its translation: CASSSGGRGNTIYF.

The V call is TRBV5-1, the J call TRBJ2-6; no firm D call. CDR1 SGHRS and CDR2 YFSETQ come from the germline V gene. Trimming cost V 4 bases and J 4 bases, with 6 bases left between them. This CDR3 is 13 amino acids long. DNA of the CDR3: TGCGCCAGCAGCCCCGCCGGGGCCAACGTCCTGACTTTC. Protein sequence: CASSPAGANVLTF.

This chain links TRBV7-9 with TRBJ1-5; unclear D gene. The CDR3 runs to 13 residues. V lost 5 bases and J lost 2, with 7 bases in between. Germline CDR1 reads SEHNR; CDR2 reads FQNEAQ (reference sequence). CDR3 sequence: CASSVDGNQPQHF. CDR3 coding DNA: TGTGCCAGCAGCGTCGATGGCAATCAGCCCCAGCATTTT.